The next 4 T cell receptor beta chains were all read from a single sample in a study of glioma-infiltrating T cells. The iRepertoire nested amplicon-rescue multiplex PCR amplified TCR alpha and beta CDR3s from RNA. TCRdb re-called the multiplex PCR reads with MiXCR, one entry per CDR3 protein. The data show more than 300,000 distinct CDR3 sequences, less than 50% seen once. Sequences were obtained from glioma tissue, nonneoplastic brain tissue, or PBMCs (not recorded which). The receptors were gathered from a human donor with low-grade glioma or glioblastoma, undergoing nonglioma brain surgery, or in good health (not recorded which).

This clonotype was seen at least ten times. The chain joins TRBV5-4 to TRBJ2-7; 8 nucleotides match TRBD2. Looked up from germline, CDR1 is SGHNT and CDR2 is YYREEE (reference sequence). The CDR3 length is 15 residues. V dropped 4 bases and J dropped 0; count of bases not matched to a gene: 6. CDR3 bases: TGTGCCAGCAGCGACCCGGCGGGAGGCTCCTACGAGCAGTACTTC. As protein: CASSDPAGGSYEQYF.

In its sample, this clonotype was seen many times. The genes are TRBV27 and TRBJ2-5; 7 bases fit TRBD1. Germline loops: CDR1 MNHEY, CDR2 SMNVEV (reference sequence). The CDR3 spans 15 residues. J gave up 2 bases and V 4 bases, and 7 bases lay outside the gene matches. Here the CDR3 DNA reads TGTGCCAGCAGTTACATCGACAGGGCGCAAGAGACCCAGTACTTC. Translating gives CASSYIDRAQETQYF.

The V and J genes are TRBV7-9 and TRBJ2-3; the match to TRBD1 covers 7 bases. The CDR3 contains 17 residues. With V trimmed by 5 bases and J by 2 bases, 13 bases remained unmatched. CDR1 and CDR2 (germline): SEHNR, FQNEAQ (reference sequence). The CDR3 region is CASSPPLTGVDTDTQYF. The CDR3 coding sequence is TGTGCCAGCAGCCCCCCCCTTACAGGGGTCGACACAGATACGCAGTATTTT.

This clonotype appeared many times. CDR3 sequence: CSAWAGGQARTEAFF. For the CDR3, the DNA is TGCAGTGCCTGGGCGGGGGGGCAGGCCCGCACTGAAGCTTTCTTT. This chain connects TRBV20-1 to TRBJ1-1; possibly TRBD1 for D (6 bases). V lost 6 bases to trimming and J lost 4 bases, with 21 bases between them. This CDR3 region has 15 residues. CDR1 is DFQATT, CDR2 SNEGSKA, per germline (reference sequence).